These T cell receptor beta chains were read from a single sample in a study of T cells in Graves' hyperthyroidism and ophthalmopathy. TCRdb reprocessed the multiplex PCR reads with MiXCR, giving one entry per CDR3 protein. Of 490,000 or so distinct CDR3 sequences listed, roughly 21% were seen once; the top ten hold approximately 50%. The material sequenced was blood. The receptors come from a man aged 40-49 years with Graves' ophthalmopathy. Each CDR3 is given with its conserved first and last residue. Each record gives: V gene, D gene, J gene, clone size, CDR3 protein, CDR3 DNA. A D gene is named only where the DNA matches it firmly. Size values are once, few and many counts, or a class for expanded clones, and some rows have none.

V: TRBV25-1; D: TRBD2; J: TRBJ2-1; size: NA; CDR3: CASSLAGGHGNEQFF; DNA: TGTGCCAGCAGTTTAGCGGGGGGGCATGGGAATGAGCAGTTCTTC
V: TRBV2; D: NA; J: TRBJ1-4; size: many; CDR3: CASSVRTATNEKLFF; DNA: TGTGCCAGCAGTGTACGAACTGCAACTAATGAAAAACTGTTTTTT
V: TRBV3-1; D: TRBD1; J: TRBJ1-6; size: NA; CDR3: CASSQGSRDRANAALHF; DNA: TGTGCCAGCAGCCAAGGGTCACGGGACAGAGCCAACGCGGCCCTCCACTTT
V: TRBV28; D: NA; J: TRBJ2-7; size: many; CDR3: CASSPQGGIYEQYF; DNA: TGTGCCAGCAGTCCACAGGGGGGGATCTACGAGCAGTACTTC
V: TRBV6-1; D: NA; J: TRBJ1-5; size: many; CDR3: CASSDRGHSQPQHF; DNA: TGTGCCAGCAGTGATAGGGGTCATAGTCAGCCCCAGCATTTT
V: TRBV27; D: NA; J: TRBJ1-2; size: NA; CDR3: CASGIGYGYTF; DNA: TGTGCCAGCGGAATAGGCTATGGCTACACCTTC
V: TRBV12-3/TRBV12-4; D: TRBD1; J: TRBJ2-2; size: few; CDR3: CASSRTGLIGELFF; DNA: TGTGCCAGCAGTCGGACAGGGCTGATCGGGGAGCTGTTTTTT
V: TRBV3-1; D: NA; J: TRBJ1-1; size: many; CDR3: CASRRTPQSLNTEAFF; DNA: TGTGCCAGCCGGAGGACACCCCAGTCCCTGAACACTGAAGCTTTCTTT
V: TRBV30; D: NA; J: TRBJ2-1; size: NA; CDR3: CAWSVTDSYNEQFF; DNA: TGTGCCTGGAGTGTAACGGACTCCTACAATGAGCAGTTCTTC
V: TRBV6-1; D: NA; J: TRBJ2-7; size: many; CDR3: CASSRGGRVEQYF; DNA: TGTGCCAGCAGTCGGGGCGGCAGGGTCGAGCAGTACTTC
V: TRBV4-1; D: TRBD1; J: TRBJ2-7; size: many; CDR3: CASSQVKGATWEQYF; DNA: TGCGCCAGCAGCCAAGTTAAGGGGGCCACTTGGGAGCAGTACTTC
V: TRBV20-1; D: NA; J: TRBJ1-1; size: few; CDR3: CSASVSGRNTEAFF; DNA: TGCAGTGCTAGCGTCTCAGGGAGGAACACTGAAGCTTTCTTT
V: TRBV18; D: TRBD1; J: TRBJ2-7; size: NA; CDR3: CASSIIPGQGSDYEQYF; DNA: TGTGCCAGCTCCATAATACCGGGACAGGGTTCAGACTACGAGCAGTACTTC
V: TRBV4-3; D: NA; J: TRBJ2-7; size: once; CDR3: CASSQDRIRWDRDYEQYF; DNA: TGCGCCAGCAGCCAAGATAGGATTAGGTGGGACCGCGACTACGAGCAGTACTTC
V: TRBV10-2; D: TRBD2; J: TRBJ2-7; size: NA; CDR3: CAGSESGGFHEQYF; DNA: TGCGCCGGCAGTGAGTCGGGAGGGTTCCACGAGCAGTACTTC
V: TRBV7-8; D: TRBD1; J: TRBJ2-1; size: many; CDR3: CASSFRDSYNEQFF; DNA: TGTGCCAGCAGCTTCCGGGACAGCTACAATGAGCAGTTCTTC
V: TRBV28; D: NA; J: TRBJ2-3; size: NA; CDR3: CASSLGLSTDAQYF; DNA: TGTGCCAGCAGTCTGGGACTTAGCACAGATGCGCAGTATTTT
V: TRBV28; D: TRBD2; J: TRBJ2-3; size: many; CDR3: CASSLSGGVLDTQYF; DNA: TGTGCCAGCAGCCTCAGCGGGGGGGTTTTGGATACGCAGTATTTT
V: TRBV7-2; D: NA; J: TRBJ2-1; size: few; CDR3: CASSLVEYNEQFF; DNA: TGTGCCAGCAGCTTAGTGGAATACAATGAGCAGTTCTTC
V: TRBV6-5; D: NA; J: TRBJ2-2; size: few; CDR3: CASSPRVGLFF; DNA: TGTGCCAGCAGTCCCCGAGTAGGGCTGTTTTTT
V: TRBV11-2; D: TRBD1; J: TRBJ2-1; size: few; CDR3: CASSLDTGGPYNEQFF; DNA: TGTGCCAGCAGCTTAGATACAGGGGGCCCTTACAATGAGCAGTTCTTC
V: TRBV7-9; D: NA; J: TRBJ2-7; size: NA; CDR3: CASSSLLDEQYF; DNA: TGTGCCAGCAGCTCTCTGCTGGACGAGCAGTACTTC
V: TRBV2; D: NA; J: TRBJ1-5; size: few; CDR3: CASRREEAQPQHF; DNA: TGTGCCAGCAGGCGGGAGGAAGCCCAGCCCCAGCATTTT
V: TRBV7-3; D: TRBD2; J: TRBJ2-1; size: NA; CDR3: CASSRGVGGNEQFF; DNA: TGTGCCAGCAGCCGGGGGGTAGGTGGCAATGAGCAGTTCTTC
V: TRBV7-8; D: NA; J: TRBJ1-3; size: once; CDR3: CASSNGITPGNTIYF; DNA: TGTGCCAGCAGCAACGGGATTACACCTGGAAACACCATATATTTT
V: TRBV15; D: NA; J: TRBJ2-5; size: few; CDR3: CATSIGGIQETQYF; DNA: TGTGCCACCAGCATCGGGGGAATACAAGAGACCCAGTACTTC
V: TRBV5-1; D: NA; J: TRBJ2-3; size: few; CDR3: CASSPGGDTDTQYF; DNA: TGCGCCAGCAGCCCAGGAGGGGACACAGATACGCAGTATTTT
V: TRBV6-1; D: NA; J: TRBJ1-2; size: NA; CDR3: CASGTGSKNGYTF; DNA: TGTGCCAGCGGGACTGGAAGTAAGAATGGCTACACCTTC
V: TRBV12-3/TRBV12-4; D: TRBD1; J: TRBJ1-2; size: NA; CDR3: CASSLGYRGTYGYTF; DNA: TGTGCCAGCAGTTTAGGGTACAGGGGTACCTATGGCTACACCTTC
V: TRBV2; D: NA; J: TRBJ2-3; size: many; CDR3: CASGLALRTDTQYF; DNA: TGTGCCAGCGGGCTAGCGCTACGCACAGATACGCAGTATTTT
V: TRBV6-1; D: NA; J: TRBJ2-7; size: NA; CDR3: CASSDDYSYEQYF; DNA: TGTGCCAGCAGTGACGACTATAGCTACGAGCAGTACTTC
V: TRBV5-1; D: NA; J: TRBJ2-7; size: few; CDR3: CASAGLYEQYF; DNA: TGCGCCAGCGCTGGACTCTACGAGCAGTACTTC
V: TRBV20-1; D: NA; J: TRBJ2-7; size: NA; CDR3: CSARRWTYEQYF; DNA: TGCAGTGCTCGTAGGTGGACCTACGAGCAGTACTTC
V: TRBV19; D: TRBD2; J: TRBJ2-3; size: few; CDR3: CASSASGRTLQYF; DNA: TGTGCCAGTAGTGCTAGCGGGAGGACCCTCCAGTATTTT
V: TRBV28; D: TRBD2; J: TRBJ2-7; size: few; CDR3: CATGRGNPYEQYF; DNA: TGTGCCACCGGGCGGGGGAATCCCTACGAGCAGTACTTC
V: TRBV6-5; D: NA; J: TRBJ2-7; size: many; CDR3: CASSYSSLGASYEQYF; DNA: TGTGCCAGCAGTTACTCGTCTTTGGGGGCCTCCTACGAGCAGTACTTC
V: TRBV9; D: TRBD2; J: TRBJ2-1; size: NA; CDR3: CASSVVVAGYGNEQFF; DNA: TGTGCCAGCAGCGTAGTGGTAGCGGGATACGGTAATGAGCAGTTCTTC
V: TRBV15; D: NA; J: TRBJ2-1; size: NA; CDR3: CATLGTSTNEQFF; DNA: TGTGCCACCCTCGGGACCAGCACCAATGAGCAGTTCTTC
V: TRBV24-1; D: TRBD1; J: TRBJ2-3; size: NA; CDR3: CATSDTGTGLDTQYF; DNA: TGTGCCACCAGTGACACCGGGACAGGGTTAGATACGCAGTATTTT
V: TRBV6-2/TRBV6-3; D: TRBD1; J: TRBJ2-7; size: many; CDR3: CASSGTGLYEQYF; DNA: TGTGCCAGCAGTGGGACAGGGCTTTACGAGCAGTACTTC
V: TRBV6-1; D: TRBD1; J: TRBJ1-1; size: few; CDR3: CASSRDRANSYGGTEAFF; DNA: TGTGCCAGCAGTCGGGACAGGGCGAACTCCTACGGGGGCACTGAAGCTTTCTTT
V: TRBV7-9; D: NA; J: TRBJ1-4; size: NA; CDR3: CASSLLKSRNEKLFF; DNA: TGTGCCAGCAGCTTATTAAAAAGCAGAAATGAAAAACTGTTTTTT
V: TRBV30; D: NA; J: TRBJ1-2; size: few; CDR3: CAWSRGYGYTF; DNA: TGTGCCTGGAGTAGAGGTTATGGCTACACCTTC
V: TRBV12-3/TRBV12-4; D: TRBD1; J: TRBJ2-7; size: many; CDR3: CASSYGNRGNEQYF; DNA: TGTGCCAGCAGTTACGGGAACAGGGGCAACGAGCAGTACTTC
V: TRBV5-4; D: NA; J: TRBJ1-2; size: NA; CDR3: CASSPQGWGDGYTF; DNA: TGTGCCAGCAGCCCCCAGGGTTGGGGGGATGGCTACACCTTC
V: TRBV4-3; D: TRBD2; J: TRBJ2-7; size: NA; CDR3: CASSQDGGRGTSAYEQYF; DNA: TGCGCCAGCAGCCAAGATGGGGGTAGGGGGACTAGCGCCTACGAGCAGTACTTC
V: TRBV7-4; D: TRBD2; J: TRBJ2-1; size: NA; CDR3: CASSRSSSGAVQGEQFF; DNA: TGTGCCAGCAGCCGTTCCTCTAGCGGGGCTGTACAGGGTGAGCAGTTCTTC
V: TRBV27; D: NA; J: TRBJ2-5; size: many; CDR3: CASSLGGEETQYF; DNA: TGTGCCAGCAGTTTGGGGGGAGAAGAGACCCAGTACTTC
V: TRBV20-1; D: TRBD2; J: TRBJ2-1; size: few; CDR3: CSARGRTSGTSYNEQFF; DNA: TGCAGTGCTAGGGGGCGGACTAGCGGGACATCCTACAATGAGCAGTTCTTC
V: TRBV5-1; D: NA; J: TRBJ1-6; size: NA; CDR3: CASSGHINSPLHF; DNA: TGCGCCAGCAGCGGACACATCAATTCACCCCTCCACTTT
V: TRBV12-3/TRBV12-4; D: TRBD2; J: TRBJ2-1; size: many; CDR3: CASSWTSGGHEQFF; DNA: TGTGCCAGCAGTTGGACTAGCGGGGGGCATGAGCAGTTCTTC
V: TRBV28; D: NA; J: TRBJ2-4; size: few; CDR3: CASRKSAKNIQYF; DNA: TGTGCCAGCCGAAAGTCAGCCAAAAACATTCAGTACTTC
V: TRBV7-6; D: TRBD2; J: TRBJ2-3; size: once; CDR3: CASSSLAGGARSTDTQYF; DNA: TGTGCCAGCAGTTCACTAGCGGGGGGTGCGAGGAGCACAGATACGCAGTATTTT
V: TRBV5-1; D: TRBD1; J: TRBJ1-2; size: many; CDR3: CASSSGQGAFGYTF; DNA: TGCGCCAGCAGCTCGGGACAGGGGGCTTTTGGCTACACCTTC
V: TRBV5-1; D: TRBD1; J: TRBJ1-1; size: many; CDR3: CASRTGQGLEAFF; DNA: TGCGCCAGCAGGACTGGACAGGGCCTTGAAGCTTTCTTT
V: TRBV27; D: TRBD2; J: TRBJ2-7; size: many; CDR3: CATQVAGGNYEQYF; DNA: TGTGCCACCCAGGTAGCGGGCGGTAATTACGAGCAGTACTTC
V: TRBV7-9; D: NA; J: TRBJ2-1; size: NA; CDR3: CASSSLSGVVYNEQFF; DNA: TGTGCCAGCAGCTCCTTATCGGGAGTAGTCTACAATGAGCAGTTCTTC
V: TRBV9; D: NA; J: TRBJ1-5; size: NA; CDR3: CASSGAENQPQHF; DNA: TGTGCCAGCAGCGGGGCGGAAAATCAGCCCCAGCATTTT
V: TRBV20-1; D: NA; J: TRBJ1-5; size: NA; CDR3: CSARGEGIQPQHF; DNA: TGCAGTGCTAGGGGTGAGGGGATACAGCCCCAGCATTTT